This T cell receptor (beta chain) was sequenced in a study of patients and donors after allogeneic stem cell transplantation. TCRdb reprocessed the RT-PCR reads via MiXCR and lists one record per CDR3 protein. The sample contains about 90,000 distinct CDR3 sequences, 45% to 50% of which appear only once. This CDR3 has 13 amino acids. Germline CDR1 is MNHEY and CDR2 is SVGEGT. A note on this clonotype: Mismatch with germline at one junction end may stem from a read error.

Source material: blood, either unsorted or a sorted T cell fraction (not recorded which). The TCR sequence derives from a human donor who was either an allogeneic HSCT recipient or a stem cell or donor lymphocyte infusion donor (not recorded which). It is not recorded whose cells these are; they may come from a transplant donor. The chain has TRBV6-2 or TRBV6-3 and TRBJ1-1; D is unresolved. The CDR3 loop reads CASGYPGFTEAFF. The DNA for the CDR3 is TGTGCCAGCGGTTACCCAGGTTTTACTGAAGCTTTCTTT.